Sequencing of this T cell receptor beta chain was carried out in a study of shared clonotypes between healthy human individuals. Sorted-subset replicate PCRs used 150 to 250 ng of genomic DNA. This amount corresponded to tens of thousands of T cell genomes. Data came from immunoSEQ multiplex PCR; TCRdb stores just in-frame clones and leaves some out. Of about 1.4 million clones in the sample, roughly 96% are singletons; the top ten hold about 1.2%. V lost 6 bases, J lost 6 bases, and 10 bases lay in between. Per germline, CDR1 DFQATT and CDR2 SNEGSKA (reference sequence). The CDR3 runs 11 residues. Sample: naive CD4+ T cells sorted from blood. The subset was: CD45RA+ positively selected. The chain uses TRBV20-1 and TRBJ2-3; D is tentatively TRBD1 or TRBD2 (5 bases each). The receptor was derived from a young man in good health. The CDR3 DNA is TGCAGTGCGGGACCGGGGGATACGCAGTATTTT. This gives the protein CSAGPGDTQYF.